The T cell receptor (beta chain) under discussion was sequenced for a study of shared clonotypes between healthy human individuals. In its sample, this clone was seen once. Its target is unknown. The ends were cut back, 6 bases at V and 3 bases at J, with 18 bases in the middle. CDR1 is MNHEY and CDR2 is SVGAGI in the germline V gene. The CDR3 length is 15 residues. The study ran the assay at deep level. Sequenced by immunoSEQ multiplex PCR; TCRdb stores in-frame clones only, minus some. The table records around 1.6 million clones, 95% to 99% of them present only once. Overall study results and limits: The represented genetic and exposure-history diversity was limited by the small number of donors. Apart from blood, nothing was sampled; tissue repertoires likely differ.

This sequence joins TRBV6-5 and TRBJ2-7, with TRBD1 as a possible D gene (5 bases). This receptor was taken from a man under 40 in good health. Sequencing was performed on naive CD4+ T cells sorted from blood. The subset here: CD45RA+ positively selected. This CDR3 is CASRSDRIKNYEQYF. The CDR3 bases are TGTGCCAGCAGGTCAGACAGAATCAAGAACTACGAGCAGTACTTC.